The source of this T cell receptor beta chain is a study of PD-1 blockade in classical Hodgkin lymphoma. Only in-frame clones appear in the TCRdb table, and some are missing; sequencing was by immunoSEQ multiplex PCR. This sample has under 30,000 clones, with less than 90% found just once. Each patient's relapse followed autologous stem cell transplantation, and brentuximab vedotin exposure varied. The study purified CD4+ T cells from thawed PBMCs using magnetic negative selection. Per the germline V gene, CDR1 is SEHNR and CDR2 is FQNEAQ (reference sequence). The CDR3 has 15 amino acids. J lost 2 bases, V lost 5 bases, and 7 bases had no gene match.

The chain couples TRBV7-9 to TRBJ2-3; TRBD2 aligns across 7 bases. Sequences were derived from CD4+ T cells from blood, sampled at baseline. This sequence originates from a human donor with classical Hodgkin lymphoma. CDR3 bases: TGTGCCAGCAGCCCCGGGACTACCCACACAGATACGCAGTATTTT. It translates to CASSPGTTHTDTQYF. The whole variable domain, remainder taken from reference TRBV7-9 and TRBJ2-3, is DTGVSQNPRHKITKRGQNVTFRCDPISEHNRLYWYRQTLGQGPEFLTYFQNEAQLEKSRLLSDRFSAERPKGSFSTLEIQRTEQGDSAMYLCASSPGTTHTDTQYFGPGTRLTVL.